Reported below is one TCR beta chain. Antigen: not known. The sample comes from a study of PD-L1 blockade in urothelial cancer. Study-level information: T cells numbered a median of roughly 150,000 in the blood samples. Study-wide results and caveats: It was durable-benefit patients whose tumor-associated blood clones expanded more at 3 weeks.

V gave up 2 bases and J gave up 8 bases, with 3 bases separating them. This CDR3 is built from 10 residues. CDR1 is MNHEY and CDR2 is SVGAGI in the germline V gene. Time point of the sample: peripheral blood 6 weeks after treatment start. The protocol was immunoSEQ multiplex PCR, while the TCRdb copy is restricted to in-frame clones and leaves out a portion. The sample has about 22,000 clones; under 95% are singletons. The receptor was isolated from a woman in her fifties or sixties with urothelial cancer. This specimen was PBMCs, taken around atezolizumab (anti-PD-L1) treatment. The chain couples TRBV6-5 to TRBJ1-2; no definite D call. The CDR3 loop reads CASSYEGYTF. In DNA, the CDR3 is TGTGCCAGCAGTTACGAGGGCTACACCTTC.